Presented here are 30 T cell receptor beta chains from one specimen sequenced in a study of TIL therapy for anti-PD-1-resistant metastatic lung cancer. Time point defined: pre-treatment sample, taken before nivolumab and TIL therapy. Tumor tissue came from excised metastases, mostly pleural nodules or supraclavicular lymph nodes. The libraries were made with immunoSEQ v3. Clones were read by immunoSEQ multiplex PCR, and TCRdb kept only the in-frame ones, dropping some. Of 20,000 to 30,000 clones listed, 63% are singletons. This specimen consisted of tumor tissue, obtained at baseline. These receptors were collected from a woman between 25 and 85 years old with non-small cell lung cancer.

A single count supports this clone. V usage is TRBV25-1 and J usage is TRBJ2-5; 8 bases are shared with TRBD2. Germline V lookup: CDR1 MGHDK, CDR2 SYGVNS. This CDR3 is 13 amino acids long. V lost 2 bases and J lost 5; bases outside the gene matches: 1. The CDR3 here is CASSEAGGETQYF. In nucleotides, the CDR3 is TGTGCCAGCAGTGAAGCGGGAGGCGAGACCCAGTACTTC.

The rearrangement joins TRBV2 to TRBJ1-2, with D perhaps matching TRBD1 (5 bases). The CDR3 loop spans 13 amino acids. Germline V CDR1 and CDR2: SNHLY, FYNNEI. Trimming took 4 bases from V and 2 from J, leaving 8 bases between them. The chain's CDR3 is CASSGGVNYGYTF. In DNA, the CDR3 is TGTGCCAGCAGTGGAGGGGTAAACTATGGCTACACCTTC.

This chain connects TRBV27 to TRBJ2-7, with 8 bases that match TRBD2. V dropped 0 bases and J dropped 2; count of bases not matched to a gene: 6. The CDR3 spans 16 residues. The germline V gene has CDR1 MNHEY and CDR2 SMNVEV (reference sequence). CDR3 coding DNA: TGTGCCAGCAGTTTATCGTCGGGGGGGGGTCCCTACGAGCAGTACTTC. Translating gives CASSLSSGGGPYEQYF.

The rearrangement uses TRBV5-1 and TRBJ2-1; D might be TRBD1 (5 bases). This CDR3 is built from 19 residues. Deletions cut 7 bases from V and 0 bases from J, with 26 bases between. Germline values: CDR1 SGHRS, CDR2 YFSETQ. The CDR3 region is CASPLQDAPPTSSYNEQFF. The CDR3 nucleotides read TGCGCCAGCCCCTTACAGGACGCACCTCCAACCAGCTCCTACAATGAGCAGTTCTTC.

The chain links TRBV29-1 to TRBJ2-3; a weak D match, TRBD1 (5 bases). This CDR3 contains 13 residues. Between the trimmed V and J ends, which lost 2 bases and 1 base, there was a span of 7 bases. Germline V gene lookup returns CDR1 SQVTM and CDR2 ANQGSEA. CDR3 nucleotides: TGCAGCGTTGAAACAGGACGCACAGATACGCAGTATTTT. This sequence encodes CSVETGRTDTQYF.

This clone was seen a handful of times. The chain has TRBV30 and TRBJ2-2, with D unclear. Deletions cut 0 bases from V and 4 bases from J, with 6 bases between. Germline assignment: CDR1 GTSNPN and CDR2 SVGIG (reference sequence). CDR3 length: 13 amino acids. CDR3 sequence reads: CAWSVSVTGELFF. DNA of the CDR3: TGTGCCTGGAGTGTATCGGTCACCGGGGAGCTGTTTTTT.

This clone turned up a few times. This sequence joins TRBV18 and TRBJ2-7; 7 positions match TRBD1. The CDR3 runs 13 residues. J lost 5 bases, V lost 5 bases, and 6 bases had no gene match. The germline V gene encodes CDR1 KGHSH and CDR2 LQKENI. Here the CDR3 reads CASSSQGFDEQYF. The CDR3 coding sequence is TGTGCCAGCTCATCACAGGGGTTCGACGAGCAGTACTTC.

The genes are TRBV30 and TRBJ2-3, with 9 nucleotides matching TRBD2. The J segment lost 3 bases and the V segment lost 0 bases, leaving 4 bases of the junction unmatched. The CDR3 spans 15 residues. Germline values: CDR1 GTSNPN, CDR2 SVGIG (reference sequence). CDR3 coding DNA: TGTGCCTGGAGTGTATCGAGCGGGAGGACAGATACGCAGTATTTT. Translation gives CAWSVSSGRTDTQYF.

The V gene is TRBV11-2, the J gene TRBJ2-5, with no clear D. The CDR3 runs to 13 residues. The V end lost 0 bases, the J end lost 7 bases, and 9 bases lay between the germline ends. CDR1 and CDR2 (germline): SGHAT, FQNNGV. In DNA form, the CDR3 reads TGTGCCAGCAGCTTAGAACCCATAGGGACCCAGTACTTC. Its translation: CASSLEPIGTQYF.

This clone has just a few counts. CDR3 residues: CAWSRSNEQFF. CDR3 sequence (DNA): TGTGCCTGGAGTAGAAGCAATGAGCAGTTCTTC. The V call is TRBV30, the J call TRBJ2-1, with D uncertain. Looked up from germline, CDR1 is GTSNPN and CDR2 is SVGIG (reference sequence). The CDR3 is 11 residues long. The V end was cut by 2 bases, the J end by 6 bases, with 5 bases between.

The chain employs TRBV6-5 and TRBJ1-2; D is unresolved. The CDR3 loop spans 15 amino acids. Germline assignment: CDR1 MNHEY and CDR2 SVGAGI. Trimming left V 0 bases short and J 6 bases short, with 14 bases between. The CDR3 spells CASSYSRFRADGYTF. CDR3 sequence (DNA): TGTGCCAGCAGTTACTCGAGATTTCGTGCCGATGGCTACACCTTC.

The chain employs TRBV11-2 and TRBJ2-7, with D hard to call. The V and J ends lost 2 bases and 2 bases respectively, with 10 bases between them. There are 14 residues in the CDR3. Germline V gene lookup returns CDR1 SGHAT and CDR2 FQNNGV. The CDR3 here is CASSLTSGPYEQYF. CDR3 sequence (DNA): TGTGCCAGCAGCTTAACGTCCGGGCCCTACGAGCAGTACTTC.

V and J are TRBV20-1 and TRBJ2-7; perhaps TRBD2 as D (5 bases). CDR3 length equals 11 residues. Trimming pared 3 bases from V and 4 bases from J, leaving 7 bases between. CDR1 and CDR2 from the germline V gene are DFQATT and SNEGSKA (reference sequence). The CDR3 sequence is CSASRGYEQYF. The DNA of the CDR3 is TGCAGTGCTAGTCGGGGTTACGAGCAGTACTTC.

V is TRBV7-2 and J is TRBJ2-3; TRBD2 aligns across 8 bases. This CDR3 comprises 16 residues. Germline CDR1 SGHTA, CDR2 FQGNSA. Germline trimming cut 3 bases from V and 5 bases from J; bases unmatched to any gene: 10. CDR3 region: CASSFGVARGEDTQYF. As DNA, the CDR3 is TGTGCCAGCAGCTTCGGGGTAGCGCGGGGGGAAGATACGCAGTATTTT.

V and J are TRBV2 and TRBJ1-4; 8 bases line up with TRBD1. The CDR3 contains 15 residues. Germline V gene lookup returns CDR1 SNHLY and CDR2 FYNNEI. Trimming at V came to 8 bases and at J to 8 bases, leaving 13 bases not matched to a gene. The CDR3 DNA reads TGTGCCAGCGGTCGCGATGGACAGGGAACCGAAAAACTGTTTTTT. It is translated as CASGRDGQGTEKLFF.

The J gene is TRBJ2-7, the V gene TRBV19; D may be TRBD2 (6 bases). The germline gives CDR1 LNHDA, CDR2 SQIVND (reference sequence). The CDR3 has 16 residues. The V and J ends lost 1 base and 2 bases respectively, with 15 bases between them. CDR3 amino acids: CASSIGLGLNAYEQYF. Written as DNA, the CDR3 is TGTGCCAGTAGTATAGGCCTGGGACTCAACGCCTACGAGCAGTACTTC.

Worth noting for this clone: This may stem from a read error, because a much larger clone lies one nucleotide away. This same CDR3 is encoded by further DNA sequences in the sample. The chain uses TRBV6-5 and TRBJ2-5; TRBD1 is a possible D gene (5 bases). Trimming took 5 bases from V and 4 from J, leaving 14 bases between them. The CDR3 length is 14 residues. Germline CDR1 reads MNHEY; CDR2 reads SVGAGI. The CDR3 sequence: CASSEITGRETQYF. The CDR3 coding sequence is TGTGCCAGCAGTGAGATTACAGGCCGAGAGACCCAGTACTTC.

V usage is TRBV5-1 and J usage is TRBJ1-2, with D uncertain. CDR1 and CDR2 from the germline V gene are SGHRS and YFSETQ. The V and J ends lost 5 bases and 3 bases respectively, with 11 bases between them. This CDR3 comprises 13 residues. CDR3 in amino acids: CASSPMPDYGYTF. DNA of the CDR3: TGCGCCAGCAGTCCCATGCCAGACTATGGCTACACCTTC.

The chain has TRBV4-1 and TRBJ2-7; 12 nucleotides line up with TRBD2. V was pared by 0 bases and J by 6 bases, with 9 bases of the junction left unmatched. Per the germline V gene, CDR1 is MGHRA and CDR2 is YSYEKL. The CDR3 consists of 17 residues. CDR3 in amino acids: CASSQELASGRASEQYF. CDR3 DNA: TGCGCCAGCAGCCAAGAGTTAGCTAGCGGGAGGGCTAGCGAGCAGTACTTC.

The V and J genes are TRBV6-1 and TRBJ2-1; D is unclear. V was clipped by 5 bases and J by 6 bases, with 11 bases between them. Per germline, CDR1 MNHNS and CDR2 SASEGT. The CDR3 extends over 13 amino acids. The chain's CDR3 is CASSMRGPNEQFF. CDR3 sequence (DNA): TGTGCCAGCAGTATGCGTGGACCCAATGAGCAGTTCTTC.

This chain uses TRBV9 with TRBJ2-5; 8 nucleotides align to TRBD1. Germline CDR1 and CDR2: SGDLS and YYNGEE. V lost 6 bases to trimming and J lost 6 bases; unmatched junction nucleotides: 10. This CDR3 comprises 14 residues. The CDR3 is CASNLDRALKTQYF. The DNA of the CDR3 is TGTGCCAGCAATCTGGACAGGGCTTTGAAGACCCAGTACTTC.

The chain combines TRBV5-1 with TRBJ1-1; D gene unclear. CDR1 and CDR2 (germline): SGHRS, YFSETQ. Trimming stripped 0 bases from V and 4 bases from J, with 13 bases between. This CDR3 is built from 15 residues. CDR3 in DNA: TGCGCCAGCAGCTTGGACCGGGCGGTAGGCACTGAAGCTTTCTTT. Translation gives CASSLDRAVGTEAFF.

This clone turned up a few times. This chain links TRBV18 with TRBJ2-7, with 8 bases identical to TRBD2. The CDR3 spans 13 residues. Germline V lookup: CDR1 KGHSH, CDR2 LQKENI. The ends lost 4 bases at V and 4 bases at J; junction bases unmatched: 3. CDR3 coding DNA: TGTGCCAGCTCACGTAGCGGGAAGTACGAGCAGTACTTC. Translation: CASSRSGKYEQYF.

This chain uses TRBV19 with TRBJ1-2, with 7 bases that match TRBD1. Germline assignment: CDR1 LNHDA and CDR2 SQIVND (reference sequence). V shed 9 bases, J shed 3 bases, and the junction held 22 bases outside the gene matches. This CDR3 comprises 18 residues. The CDR3 protein is CASTFHDRNRGLDYGYTF. CDR3 nucleotide sequence: TGTGCCAGCACGTTTCACGATAGAAACAGGGGACTAGACTATGGCTACACCTTC.

This clone has a single count. This chain joins TRBV4-1 and TRBJ2-1, with D tentatively TRBD2 (6 bases). CDR1 is MGHRA and CDR2 is YSYEKL in the germline V gene. The CDR3 totals 14 residues. The V end was cut by 1 base, the J end by 6 bases, with 10 bases between. The DNA of the CDR3 is TGCGCCAGCAGCCAAGGACTAGGAGTCAATGAGCAGTTCTTC. Protein product: CASSQGLGVNEQFF.

This clone has just one count. The rearrangement uses TRBV30 and TRBJ1-1; D perhaps matches TRBD1 (6 bases). V was shortened by 4 bases and J by 0 bases, with 9 bases between the two germline ends. The germline V gene has CDR1 GTSNPN and CDR2 SVGIG (reference sequence). CDR3 length equals 13 residues. The CDR3 reads CAWMRDMNTEAFF. CDR3 nucleotides: TGTGCCTGGATGCGGGACATGAACACTGAAGCTTTCTTT.

The V gene is TRBV6-6, the J gene TRBJ2-7; D could derive from TRBD1 or TRBD2 (5 bases each). The germline V and J ends were trimmed by 6 bases and 2 bases, with 8 bases remaining between them. Looked up from germline, CDR1 is MNHNY and CDR2 is SVGAGI (reference sequence). This CDR3 contains 12 residues. In DNA form, the CDR3 reads TGTGCCAGCAGATCGGGACCCTACGAGCAGTACTTC. Protein sequence: CASRSGPYEQYF.

CDR3 sequence (DNA): TGTGCCAGCAGCTTATACCCCCCCGGTTCTAGCACAGATACGCAGTATTTT. Translating gives CASSLYPPGSSTDTQYF. The chain employs TRBV11-2 and TRBJ2-3; D gene unclear. V was shortened by 2 bases and J by 0 bases, with 15 bases between the two germline ends. This CDR3 is 17 amino acids long. CDR1 is SGHAT, CDR2 FQNNGV, per germline.

This clone was seen just once. The CDR3 loop is CASSPGSTGELFF. The CDR3 DNA reads TGTGCCAGCAGCCCCGGGAGTACCGGGGAGCTGTTTTTT. The chain links TRBV5-4 to TRBJ2-2; the D gene is possibly TRBD2 (6 bases). The CDR3 covers 13 residues. Germline CDR1 reads SGHNT; CDR2 reads YYREEE (reference sequence). Trimming took 4 bases from V and 5 from J, leaving 9 bases between them. The variable domain in full, with the rest retrieved from reference TRBV5-4 and TRBJ2-2, is ETGVTQSPTHLIKTRGQQVTLRCSSQSGHNTVSWYQQALGQGPQFIFQYYREEENGRGNFPPRFSGLQFPNYSSELNVNALELDDSALYLCASSPGSTGELFFGEGSRLTVL.

The chain is built from TRBV6-6 and TRBJ1-2; TRBD1 aligns across 7 bases. Germline values: CDR1 MNHNY, CDR2 SVGAGI (reference sequence). V shed 6 bases, J shed 6 bases, and the junction held 4 bases outside the gene matches. The CDR3 consists of 12 residues. In nucleotides, the CDR3 is TGTGCCAGCAGGACAGGGCTGGATGGCTACACCTTC. Translated, it gives CASRTGLDGYTF.